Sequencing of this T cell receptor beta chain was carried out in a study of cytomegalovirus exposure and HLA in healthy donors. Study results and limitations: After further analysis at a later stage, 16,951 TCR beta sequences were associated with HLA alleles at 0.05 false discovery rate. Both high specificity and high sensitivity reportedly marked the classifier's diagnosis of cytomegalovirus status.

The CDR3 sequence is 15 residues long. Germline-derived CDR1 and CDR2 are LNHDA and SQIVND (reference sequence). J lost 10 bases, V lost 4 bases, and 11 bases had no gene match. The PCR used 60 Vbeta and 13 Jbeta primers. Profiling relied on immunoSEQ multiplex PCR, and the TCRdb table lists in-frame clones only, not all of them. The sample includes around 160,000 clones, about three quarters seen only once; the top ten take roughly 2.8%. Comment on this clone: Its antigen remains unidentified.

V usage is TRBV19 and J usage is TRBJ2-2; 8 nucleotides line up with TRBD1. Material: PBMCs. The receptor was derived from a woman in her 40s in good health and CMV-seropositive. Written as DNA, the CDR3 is TGTGCCAGTAGTACAAAAGTCATACAGGGGGTGGAGCTGTTTTTT. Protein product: CASSTKVIQGVELFF.